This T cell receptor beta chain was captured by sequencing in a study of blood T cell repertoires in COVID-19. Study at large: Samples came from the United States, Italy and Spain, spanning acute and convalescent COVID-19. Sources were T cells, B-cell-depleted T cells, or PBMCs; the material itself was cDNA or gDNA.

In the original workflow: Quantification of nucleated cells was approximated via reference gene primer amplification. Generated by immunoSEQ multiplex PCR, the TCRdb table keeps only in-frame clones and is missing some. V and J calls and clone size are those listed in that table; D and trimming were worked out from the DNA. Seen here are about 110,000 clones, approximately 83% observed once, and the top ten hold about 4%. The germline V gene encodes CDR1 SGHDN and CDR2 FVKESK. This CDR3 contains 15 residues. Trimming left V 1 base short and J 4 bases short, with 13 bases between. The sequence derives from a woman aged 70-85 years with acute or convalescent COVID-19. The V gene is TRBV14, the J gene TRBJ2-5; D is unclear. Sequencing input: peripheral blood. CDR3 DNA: TGTGCCAGCAGCCAAGCGGTACAGATACGAGAGACCCAGTACTTC. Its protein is CASSQAVQIRETQYF.